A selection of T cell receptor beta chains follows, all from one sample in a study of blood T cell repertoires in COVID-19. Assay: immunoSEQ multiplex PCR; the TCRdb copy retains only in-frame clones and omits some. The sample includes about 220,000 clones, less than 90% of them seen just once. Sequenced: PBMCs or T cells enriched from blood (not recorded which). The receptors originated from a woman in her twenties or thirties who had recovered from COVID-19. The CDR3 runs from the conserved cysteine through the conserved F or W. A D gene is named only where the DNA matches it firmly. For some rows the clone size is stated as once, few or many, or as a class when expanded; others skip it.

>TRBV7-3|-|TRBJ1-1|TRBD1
TGTGCCAGCAGCTTATTCAGGGGGCGACAGGCTTTCTTT
CASSLFRGRQAFF
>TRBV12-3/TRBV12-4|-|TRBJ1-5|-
TGTGCCAGCAAAACAGGCCACAATCAGCCCCAGCATTTT
CASKTGHNQPQHF
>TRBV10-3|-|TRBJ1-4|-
TGTGCCATCAGTACCGCGGGCGTCAATGAAAAACTGTTTTTT
CAISTAGVNEKLFF
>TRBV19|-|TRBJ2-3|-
TGTGCCAGTATAAGCGGCACAGATACGCAGTATTTT
CASISGTDTQYF
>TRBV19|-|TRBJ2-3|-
TGTGCCAGTAGTTTGGGACATACAGATACGCAGTATTTT
CASSLGHTDTQYF
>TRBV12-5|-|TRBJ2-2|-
TGTGCTAGTGGTTTTAGCACCGGGGAGCTGTTTTTT
CASGFSTGELFF
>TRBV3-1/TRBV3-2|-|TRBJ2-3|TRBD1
TGTGCCAGCAGCCAAGATGCGGACCCGGGACAGGGCACTCTACGGCTCACAGATACGCAGTATTTT
CASSQDADPGQGTLRLTDTQYF
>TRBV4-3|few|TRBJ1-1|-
TGCGCCAGCAGCCAACTTAAAAGGGGGTCTGAAGCTTTCTTT
CASSQLKRGSEAFF
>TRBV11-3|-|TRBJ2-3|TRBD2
TGTGCCAGCAGCGCCGGGGGGGACTACACAGATACGCAGTATTTT
CASSAGGDYTDTQYF
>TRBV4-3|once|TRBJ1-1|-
TGCGCCAGCAGCCAACGCCAAGGGGCGCGAGCTTTCTTT
CASSQRQGARAFF
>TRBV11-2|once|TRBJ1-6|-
TGTGCCAGCAGCTTCAGCGGGAGCTCCTATAATTCACCCCTCCACTTT
CASSFSGSSYNSPLHF
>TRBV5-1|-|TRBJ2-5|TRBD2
TGCGCCCGCAGCTCCGGGGGGGGCGGGGAGACCCAGTACTTC
CARSSGGGGETQYF
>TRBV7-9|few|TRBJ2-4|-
-
CASSLVAAGIQYF
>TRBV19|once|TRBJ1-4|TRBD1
TGTGCCAGTAGTATAACGGCAGGGGGAAAACTGTTTTTT
CASSITAGGKLFF
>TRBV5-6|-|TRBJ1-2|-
TGTGCCAGCAGCGTGACAGGAGGCTATGGCTACACCTTC
CASSVTGGYGYTF
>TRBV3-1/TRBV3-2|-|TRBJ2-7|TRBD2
TGTGCCAGCAGCCAAGATGCTAGCGGGGCCTACGAGCAGTACTTC
CASSQDASGAYEQYF
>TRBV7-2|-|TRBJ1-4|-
TGTGCCAGCAGCGACCTATCGGGGGGTAACGAAAAACTGTTTTTT
CASSDLSGGNEKLFF
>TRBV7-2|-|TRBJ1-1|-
TGTGCCAGCAGCATCTGGTTTGGACGGGGTGAAGCTTTCTTT
CASSIWFGRGEAFF
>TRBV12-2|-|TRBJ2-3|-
TGTGCAGGACAGGGGCGTGAAGATACGCAGTATTTT
CAGQGREDTQYF
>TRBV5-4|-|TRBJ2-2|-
TGTGCCAGCAGCCCTCTAGGCACCGGGGAGCTGTTTTTT
CASSPLGTGELFF
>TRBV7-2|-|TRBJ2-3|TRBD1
TGTGCCAGCAGCGACAGGGCAATATCCACAGATACGCAGTATTTT
CASSDRAISTDTQYF
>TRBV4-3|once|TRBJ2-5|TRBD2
TGCGCCAGCAGCCAAGAAGCGACGGCGGGGGGCCAGTACTTC
CASSQEATAGGQYF
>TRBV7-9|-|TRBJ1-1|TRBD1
TGTGCCAGCAGTTACTCCCCAAGAAGGACAGGGGGCACTGAAGCTTTCTTT
CASSYSPRRTGGTEAFF
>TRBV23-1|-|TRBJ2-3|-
TGCGCCAGCCGACTCCCGGATACGCAGTATTTT
CASRLPDTQYF
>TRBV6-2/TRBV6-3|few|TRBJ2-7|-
TGTGCCAGCAGTATTCGGACAGTAACAGACTACGAGCAGTACTTC
CASSIRTVTDYEQYF
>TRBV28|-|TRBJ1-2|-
TGTGCCAGCAGTTTATGGGGGGGGAAGGTAAACTATGGCTACACCTTC
CASSLWGGKVNYGYTF
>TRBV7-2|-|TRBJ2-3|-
TGTGCCAGCAGCCACTGGGTGGGGGGTGGCACAGATACGCAGTATTTT
CASSHWVGGGTDTQYF
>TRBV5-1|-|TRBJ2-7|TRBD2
TGCGCCAGCAGAGTAGCGGGGACGTACGAGCAGTACTTC
CASRVAGTYEQYF
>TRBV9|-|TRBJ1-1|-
TGTGCCAGCAGCGTAGTTCCCGGACAGAACACTGAAGCTTTCTTT
CASSVVPGQNTEAFF
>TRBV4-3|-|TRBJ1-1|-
TGCGCCAGCAGTCCAGGGCGGGAGGGCACTGAAGCTTTCTTT
CASSPGREGTEAFF
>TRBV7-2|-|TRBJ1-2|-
TGTGCCAGCAGCTTAGCTCGGACAGCTATCTATGGCTACACCTTC
CASSLARTAIYGYTF
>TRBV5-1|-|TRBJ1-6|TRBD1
TGCGCCAGCAGCTTGGACAGGGGAAGCTCACCCCTCCACTTT
CASSLDRGSSPLHF
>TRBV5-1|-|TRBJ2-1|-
TGCGCCAGCAGCCTCCAGGGGAACTCCTACAATGAGCAGTTCTTC
CASSLQGNSYNEQFF
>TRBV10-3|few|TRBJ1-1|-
TGTGCCATCAGGCACTCGACAGTTTTGGGAACTGAAGCTTTCTTT
CAIRHSTVLGTEAFF
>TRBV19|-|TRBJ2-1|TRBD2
TGTGCCAGTAGTAGCGGCGGGGGGCCGCCGGATGAGCAGTTCTTC
CASSSGGGPPDEQFF
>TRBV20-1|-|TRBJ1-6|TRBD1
TGCAGTGCTAGTTCCCGGGGACAGGCCTCCTATAATTCACCCCTCCACTTT
CSASSRGQASYNSPLHF
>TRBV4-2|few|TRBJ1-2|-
TGTGCCAGCAGCCAAGATCTTGGCAGGAACTATGGCTACACCTTC
CASSQDLGRNYGYTF
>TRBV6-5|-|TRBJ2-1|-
TGTGCCAGCAGTTACGACAGCCCTTCGACCAATGAGCAGTTCTTC
CASSYDSPSTNEQFF
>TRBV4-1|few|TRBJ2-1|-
TGCGCCAGCAGCCCCTGGCAGGGGATAAACAATGAGCAGTTCTTC
CASSPWQGINNEQFF
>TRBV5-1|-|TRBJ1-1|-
TGCGCCAGCAGCGCGATGACACTGGGGAACACTGAAGCTTTCTTT
CASSAMTLGNTEAFF